This is a list of T cell receptor beta chains from one sample in a study of shared clonotypes between healthy human individuals. TCRdb's copy holds only in-frame clones and misses some; the assay was immunoSEQ multiplex PCR. This sample has some 2.1 million clones; 95% occur once, and the top ten carry approximately 0.13%. The source material was naive CD4+ T cells sorted from blood. These receptors came from a man between 18 and 29 years old in good health. Both conserved end residues are part of each CDR3. Fields, in order: D gene, clone size, J gene, V gene, CDR3 protein, CDR3 DNA. The D gene is left open where the match is weak. Clone size appears in some rows only: once, few, many, or a class for an expanded clone.

>-|-|TRBJ2-7|TRBV18
CASSPVGFNEQYF
TGTGCCAGCTCACCCGTTGGCTTCAACGAGCAGTACTTC
>-|-|TRBJ1-5|TRBV6-1
CASRTGSNQPQHF
TGTGCCAGCAGGACAGGTAGCAATCAGCCCCAGCATTTT
>TRBD2|once|TRBJ2-3|TRBV4-1
CASSQDGGGGRADTQYF
TGCGCCAGCAGCCAAGACGGTGGGGGCGGGAGGGCAGATACGCAGTATTTT
>-|-|TRBJ1-5|TRBV30
CAWNGGTSNQPQHF
TGTGCCTGGAACGGGGGAACTAGCAATCAGCCCCAGCATTTT
>-|-|TRBJ2-7|TRBV21-1
CASPEQYF
TGTGCCAGCCCCGAGCAGTACTTC
>-|once|TRBJ1-4|TRBV4-2
CASPGGDNEKLFF
TGTGCCAGCCCCGGGGGGGATAATGAAAAACTGTTTTTT
>-|-|TRBJ2-7|TRBV18
CASSPGLATSSYEQYF
TGTGCCAGCTCACCAGGGCTAGCGACGAGCTCCTACGAGCAGTACTTC
>-|-|TRBJ1-2|TRBV10-3
CAISESAFYGYTF
TGTGCCATCAGTGAGTCGGCCTTCTATGGCTACACCTTC
>-|once|TRBJ2-3|TRBV28
CASSLRGGPDTQYF
TGTGCCAGCAGTTTGCGGGGAGGCCCAGATACGCAGTATTTT
>-|-|TRBJ2-3|TRBV9
CASSVAEDTQYF
TGTGCCAGCAGCGTAGCGGAAGATACGCAGTATTTT
>TRBD1|-|TRBJ1-2|TRBV18
CASSPDRDGYTF
TGTGCCAGCTCACCCGACAGGGACGGCTACACCTTC
>-|-|TRBJ2-2|TRBV5-4
CASSLVLTGELFF
TGTGCCAGCAGCTTGGTGTTAACCGGGGAGCTGTTTTTT
>-|-|TRBJ1-3|TRBV5-1
CASSLDALGITGNTIYF
TGCGCCAGCAGCTTGGACGCGTTGGGGATTACTGGAAACACCATATATTTT
>TRBD1|-|TRBJ1-1|TRBV7-3
CASSLTRGQKAFF
TGTGCCAGCAGCTTAACGAGGGGGCAAAAAGCTTTCTTT
>TRBD2|-|TRBJ2-7|TRBV4-1
CASSQGASGGASHEQYF
TGCGCCAGCAGCCAAGGGGCTAGCGGGGGGGCCTCCCACGAGCAGTACTTC
>TRBD1|-|TRBJ1-1|TRBV5-5
CASSFFGTGAFLWAGSEAFF
TGTGCCAGCAGCTTTTTTGGGACAGGGGCCTTCCTATGGGCCGGGTCTGAAGCTTTCTTT
>-|-|TRBJ1-4|TRBV6-1
CASTQSMWGEKLFF
TGTGCCAGCACCCAATCGATGTGGGGTGAAAAACTGTTTTTT
>TRBD2|-|TRBJ2-2|TRBV5-4
CASSFVVGGRAPGELFF
TGTGCCAGCAGCTTCGTTGTGGGGGGGAGGGCCCCCGGGGAGCTGTTTTTT
>TRBD1|-|TRBJ2-5|TRBV5-1
CASSYTGGAETQYF
TGCGCCAGCAGCTATACAGGGGGCGCAGAGACCCAGTACTTC
>TRBD2|-|TRBJ2-3|TRBV6-6
CASRPGLAVDTQYF
TGTGCCAGCAGACCGGGACTAGCGGTAGATACGCAGTATTTT
>TRBD1|-|TRBJ2-7|TRBV29-1
CSGLTGDRYEQYF
TGCAGCGGCCTGACAGGGGACCGCTACGAGCAGTACTTC
>TRBD2|-|TRBJ2-6|TRBV6-1
CASRELAGESGANVLTF
TGTGCCAGCAGGGAACTAGCGGGAGAGAGTGGGGCCAACGTCCTGACTTTC
>TRBD2|-|TRBJ2-3|TRBV10-3
CAISGTSGDTQYF
TGTGCCATCAGTGGGACTAGTGGAGATACGCAGTATTTT
>-|-|TRBJ2-2|TRBV27
CASSFRQVGSGELFF
TGTGCCAGCAGTTTTCGACAGGTTGGATCCGGGGAGCTGTTTTTT
>-|-|TRBJ2-3|TRBV7-9
CASTSPPGGGAPDTQYF
TGTGCCAGCACCTCCCCCCCTGGTGGCGGGGCGCCGGATACGCAGTATTTT
>-|-|TRBJ2-2|TRBV7-2
CASSPIKAGGTGELFF
TGTGCCAGCAGCCCCATTAAGGCAGGGGGGACCGGGGAGCTGTTTTTT
>TRBD1|-|TRBJ1-6|TRBV7-6
CASSLGWGVGQGSSPLHF
TGTGCCAGCAGCTTAGGGTGGGGCGTTGGACAGGGATCTTCACCCCTCCACTTT
>-|once|TRBJ1-4|TRBV11-1
CASSLTIQEKLFF
TGTGCCAGCAGCTTAACCATTCAAGAAAAACTGTTTTTT
>-|-|TRBJ2-2|TRBV25-1
CASSELDSTNTGELFF
TGTGCCAGCAGTGAATTGGACTCGACGAACACCGGGGAGCTGTTTTTT
>TRBD1|-|TRBJ1-1|TRBV5-1
CASSKGQGADTEAFF
TGCGCCAGCAGCAAGGGACAGGGGGCCGACACTGAAGCTTTCTTT
>TRBD1|-|TRBJ2-5|TRBV4-1
CASSHSSLGQVQETQYF
TGCGCCAGCAGCCACTCTTCGCTGGGACAGGTCCAAGAGACCCAGTACTTC
>-|-|TRBJ2-4|TRBV2
CATAGMVNIQYF
TGTGCGACTGCAGGGATGGTAAACATTCAGTACTTC
>TRBD1|-|TRBJ1-1|TRBV29-1
CSVGGTESDTEAFF
TGCAGCGTTGGTGGGACAGAATCGGACACTGAAGCTTTCTTT
>-|-|TRBJ1-1|TRBV11-2
CASSFGGGTEAFF
TGTGCCAGCAGCTTTGGGGGTGGCACTGAAGCTTTCTTT
>-|few|TRBJ2-7|TRBV6-1
CASSEPNYEQYF
TGTGCCAGCAGTGAACCGAACTACGAGCAGTACTTC
>-|-|TRBJ2-1|TRBV18
CASSSQLASNEQFF
TGTGCCAGCTCATCACAACTAGCAAGCAATGAGCAGTTCTTC
>-|-|TRBJ1-5|TRBV6-6
CASSYSGPNQPQHF
TGTGCCAGCAGTTACTCAGGGCCGAATCAGCCCCAGCATTTT
>-|-|TRBJ2-1|TRBV30
CAWSVGLVVGEQFF
TGTGCCTGGAGTGTAGGCCTAGTCGTCGGTGAGCAGTTCTTC
>TRBD2|-|TRBJ2-7|TRBV7-9
CASSLVVAGERREQYF
TGTGCCAGCAGCTTAGTGGTAGCGGGAGAGAGGCGCGAGCAGTACTTC
>-|-|TRBJ2-7|TRBV28
CASSSFPGRSSYEQYF
TGTGCCAGCAGTTCATTCCCGGGACGGAGCTCCTACGAGCAGTACTTC
>-|-|TRBJ1-5|TRBV10-1
CARTRGPQHF
TGCGCCAGAACGAGGGGGCCCCAGCATTTT
>TRBD2|-|TRBJ2-2|TRBV19
CASGSGSAAGAGELFF
TGTGCCAGTGGTAGCGGGAGCGCGGCGGGAGCCGGGGAGCTGTTTTTT
>-|-|TRBJ1-2|TRBV6-1
CASSEGLKGYTF
TGTGCCAGCAGTGAAGGGTTGAAAGGCTACACCTTC
>-|-|TRBJ2-7|TRBV25-1
CASSELSGTPVEQYF
TGTGCCAGCAGTGAATTATCAGGGACCCCAGTCGAGCAGTACTTC
>-|-|TRBJ2-2|TRBV2
CASSELRANTGELFF
TGTGCCAGCAGTGAGTTGCGCGCGAACACCGGGGAGCTGTTTTTT
>TRBD2|-|TRBJ2-7|TRBV5-1
CASSPDGLASGSYEQYF
TGCGCCAGCAGCCCAGACGGACTAGCTTCGGGCTCCTACGAGCAGTACTTC
>-|-|TRBJ2-7|TRBV18
CASSPEQGLVRDEQYF
TGTGCCAGCTCGCCTGAACAGGGTCTGGTACGGGACGAGCAGTACTTC
>-|once|TRBJ1-6|TRBV6-5
CATQSGRLHSPLHF
TGTGCCACTCAGTCGGGCCGCCTCCATTCACCCCTCCACTTT